This TCR beta chain was profiled in a study of shared clonotypes between healthy human individuals (dated by TCRdb to about 2020). Looking at the study overall: The cohort included three men and a couple of women between 18 and 49 years of age. To increase sequencing depth and limit assay-specific biases, TCR repertoire library preparation and sequencing were carried out by different laboratories using diverse techniques. Each donor's leukapheresis produced roughly between roughly 0.85 and 10 billion PBMCs. For each donor, three plates each were used for CD4 naive and CD4 memory, two plates were used for CD8 naive, and one plate was used for CD8 memory. To estimate repertoire size and how much clonotype sharing occurs between individuals, the study deeply sequenced the blood TCR repertoires of about five healthy adults. What the research found in general, with its limitations: Based on pairwise subsampling, the degree of clonotype sharing among donors was expected to be affected by sequencing depth. Sampling was limited to blood, and TCR repertoires in tissue likely differ from TCR repertoires in blood. Estimated clonotype richness was generally larger for naive than for memory subsets. Higher generation probabilities were observed for clonotypes shared by all four sorted-subset donors than for non-shared clonotypes. Sharing across a few donors was observed for around 5% of naive CD4, over 3% of naive CD8, over 2% of memory CD4, and around 0.42% of memory CD8 clonotypes. The genetic and exposure-history diversity represented was limited by the small number of donors. Rarefaction of sorted-subset datasets indicated incomplete sequencing despite the large sequencing depth.

Donors were healthy HIV-negative adults with no recently reported acute infections or vaccinations. All donors were Caucasian adults living in Nashville, Tennessee, USA. CD4+ T cells were enriched through magnetic negative selection, after which naive cells were positively selected on CD45RA and the remaining negative fraction served as the memory subset. Blood was collected by leukapheresis, and PBMCs were isolated by Ficoll-Histopaque density gradient centrifugation and then cryopreserved in liquid nitrogen vapor phase. Purity and quantity of every magnetically sorted T cell population were checked by analytical flow cytometry. Genomic DNA was isolated from each sorted fraction and quantified by UV absorbance on a Nanodrop 2000c. Trimming accounts for 5 bases at V and 2 bases at J, while the number of junction bases matched to no gene is 8. Based on the germline V gene, the CDR1 and CDR2 sequences are MDHEN and SYDVKM. The CDR3 covers 16 residues, taking in both the cysteine and the phenylalanine. The read is trimmed to its CDR3 DNA, 48 bases read in frame from base 1.

In regard to this clone: Its binding antigen is unknown. Within one base of it there is no much larger clone, and no base qualities were kept.

Using the deep immunoSEQ assay, TCR CDR3 regions were amplified from genomic DNA by multiplex PCR. Extracted genomic DNA from each cell subset was distributed evenly across all wells of several immunoSEQ 96-well plates, and each plate was treated as a replicate. Each replicate PCR for sorted subsets received about 0.2 ug genomic DNA, equal to roughly 30,000 T cell genomes. Purified libraries were quantified with a Qubit 3.0 fluorometer, sized on a Bioanalyzer 2100, and re-quantified with the KAPA Library Quantification kit. Every immunoSEQ 96-well plate was sequenced on a dedicated single-read 150-cycle Illumina NextSeq 550 flow cell. The study's own analysis went as follows. The immunoSEQ output contained only junctional sequences without quality scores, so filtering could not match that applied to full-length reads. Sequences were annotated with PyIR, a Python wrapper for IgBLAST v1.9, and V/J genes and CDR3 were assigned using IMGT germline references. Any read was removed if the V/J assignment was weak (E-value above 1e-6), the CDR3 was missing, or the read contained stop codons, out-of-frame junctions, or ambiguous translated residues. V3J clonotypes were defined as sequences sharing an identical inferred V gene, J gene, and CDR3 amino acid sequence. The percentage overlap between two repertoires was calculated by dividing the number of shared unique clonotypes by the size of the smaller repertoire. RTK rarefaction, the Chao1 estimator, and Recon v2.1 estimates of unobserved clonotypes were used to assess repertoire richness. For all TCRbeta clonotypes obtained by the gDNA method from four donors, generation probabilities were computed with OLGA. Here the immuneACCESS table is served through TCRdb, limited to in-frame sequences with V and J called. Missing clones are a known gap in these copies; in checked studies unresolved V genes cover under half, and the rest lacks a known reason. The V and J calls and clone size are taken from that table; D and trimming were inferred from the DNA. Within this sample are about 2.4 million clones, with 93% of them counted one time only. The ten largest clonotypes hold 0.35% to 0.45% of the sample.

The sequence was collected from a man aged 18-30 years in good health. Some clones in this sample may be carry-over from other donors' samples. The rearrangement joined TRBV28 to TRBJ2-5; 10 bases in between match TRBD1. What was sequenced was naive CD4+ T cells from PBMCs. The cell subset or site label, as the study defines it: CD45RA+ positively selected. The nucleotide sequence is given as TGTGCCAGCAGTCCCCGGACAGGGGGAGGGCAAGAGACCCAGTACTTC. Its amino acids are CASSPRTGGGQETQYF.